This T cell receptor beta chain emerged from a study of beta chain features in type 1 diabetes. Each sorted fraction was over 95% pure. On this clone itself: Antigen unknown.

Every isolated RNA sample was fully reverse transcribed, so sequencing captured expressed TCRB transcripts. Assay used: immunoSEQ multiplex PCR; TCRdb lists only in-frame clones, some missing. The table lists 450,000 to 550,000 clones, roughly 31% of them singletons. The CDR3 loop spans 15 amino acids. Trimming cost V 2 bases and J 4 bases; bases outside gene matches: 3. Germline V lookup: CDR1 SQVTM, CDR2 ANQGSEA. Study results and limitations: Small HLA sub-analyses could not settle whether HLA shapes TCRB rearrangement.

The chain joins TRBV29-1 to TRBJ2-2; 11 bases are shared with TRBD2. The material sequenced was naive CD4+ T cells from blood. The receptor's source is a man between 18 and 35 years old in good health. This chain's CDR3 is CSVESTSGSTGELFF. Here the CDR3 DNA reads TGCAGCGTTGAAAGTACTAGCGGGAGCACCGGGGAGCTGTTTTTT.